These T cell receptor beta chains were read from a single sample in a study of blood T cell repertoires in COVID-19. Assay: immunoSEQ multiplex PCR; the TCRdb copy retains only in-frame clones and omits some. The sample has 45,000 to 55,000 clones, 84% seen once. Sequencing used peripheral blood. The receptor source for this set is a man aged 50-60 years with acute or convalescent COVID-19. The CDR3 runs from the conserved cysteine through the conserved F or W. The order of the fields is clone size, V gene, J gene, D gene, CDR3 protein, CDR3 DNA. D genes are given only for firm matches. Size values are once, few and many counts, or a class for expanded clones, and some rows have none.

>-|TRBV6-4|TRBJ1-4|TRBD1
CASNPAGTASNEKLFF
TGTGCCAGCAATCCTGCCGGGACAGCGAGTAATGAAAAACTGTTTTTT
>-|TRBV2|TRBJ1-5|TRBD1
CASSRTGNQPQHF
TGTGCCAGCAGCCGGACAGGTAATCAGCCCCAGCATTTT
>-|TRBV29-1|TRBJ1-1|TRBD1
CSVDQSTGGLMNTEAFF
TGCAGCGTTGACCAATCTACAGGGGGCCTAATGAACACTGAAGCTTTCTTT
>-|TRBV7-2|TRBJ2-7|-
CASSSSSYEQYF
TGTGCCAGCAGCTCGAGCTCCTACGAGCAGTACTTC
>-|TRBV28|TRBJ2-5|TRBD1
CASSSLAGGGETQYF
TGTGCCAGCAGTTCCCTTGCAGGGGGCGGCGAGACCCAGTACTTC
>-|TRBV5-4|TRBJ1-2|TRBD1
CASSFGTGRPSSNYGYTF
TGTGCCAGCAGCTTTGGGACAGGGCGCCCGAGTTCAAACTATGGCTACACCTTC
>-|TRBV27|TRBJ2-7|TRBD1
CASSLGTAYEQYF
TGTGCCAGCAGTTTAGGGACAGCCTACGAGCAGTACTTC
>once|TRBV11-2|TRBJ1-1|TRBD1
CATATRTGNTEAFF
TGTGCCACCGCCACCCGGACAGGGAACACTGAAGCTTTCTTT
>-|TRBV6-5|TRBJ1-4|TRBD1
CATVSRDRGAKLFF
TGTGCCACCGTTTCCCGGGACAGGGGAGCAAAACTGTTTTTT
>once|TRBV25-1|TRBJ1-2|-
CASTKGTFGYTF
TGTGCCAGCACCAAAGGGACTTTTGGCTACACCTTC
>few|TRBV2|TRBJ2-7|-
CASRRGTGRGEQYF
TGTGCCAGCAGGCGGGGGACCGGCAGGGGCGAGCAGTACTTC
>-|TRBV7-2|TRBJ2-7|TRBD1
CASSKDRLYEQYF
TGTGCCAGCAGCAAGGACAGGCTCTACGAGCAGTACTTC
>-|TRBV7-2|TRBJ2-5|TRBD2
CASSLAGTSGYNTKYTQYF
TGTGCCAGCAGCTTAGCTGGGACTAGCGGATATAATACCAAGTATACCCAGTACTTC
>few|TRBV11-2|TRBJ2-3|TRBD1
CASSLRQGATDTQYF
TGTGCCAGCAGCTTACGACAGGGGGCCACAGATACGCAGTATTTT
>-|TRBV5-4|TRBJ2-3|TRBD2
CASSLAGGIDTQYF
TGTGCCAGCAGCTTGGCGGGAGGTATAGATACGCAGTATTTT
>-|TRBV28|TRBJ1-3|-
CASRKQDYSSSGNTIYF
TGTGCCAGCAGGAAACAGGACTACTCTTCCTCTGGAAACACCATATATTTT
>-|TRBV30|TRBJ1-4|TRBD1
CACVLTGTGREKLFF
TGTGCCTGCGTGTTGACCGGGACAGGACGCGAAAAACTGTTTTTT
>-|TRBV5-6|TRBJ2-1|TRBD2
CASSPLGLAGSEYEQFF
TGTGCCAGCAGCCCCTTGGGACTAGCGGGGTCTGAATATGAGCAGTTCTTC
>once|TRBV28|TRBJ1-3|-
CASSSGVRNTIYF
TGTGCCAGCAGTTCCGGAGTCCGAAACACCATATATTTT
>-|TRBV27|TRBJ1-2|-
CASSLRQNYGYTF
TGTGCCAGCAGTTTAAGACAGAACTATGGCTACACCTTC
>once|TRBV11-2|TRBJ1-6|TRBD1
CASSFGQGASPLHF
TGTGCCAGCAGCTTCGGACAGGGGGCATCACCCCTCCACTTT
>-|TRBV4-2|TRBJ1-4|-
CASSPAPGKLFF
TGTGCCAGCAGCCCAGCCCCAGGAAAACTGTTTTTT
>-|TRBV2|TRBJ2-1|TRBD1
CASSVSGQVYNEQFF
TGTGCCAGCAGTGTATCAGGACAGGTTTACAATGAGCAGTTCTTC
>-|TRBV9|TRBJ1-1|-
CASSKAGHTNTEAFF
TGTGCCAGCAGCAAAGCGGGACATACGAACACTGAAGCTTTCTTT
>-|TRBV4-1|TRBJ2-3|TRBD2
CASSQEERGPTDTQYF
TGCGCCAGCAGCCAAGAGGAGCGGGGTCCCACAGATACGCAGTATTTT
>-|TRBV29-1|TRBJ1-2|-
CSVEDGNRGNYGYTF
TGCAGCGTTGAAGATGGTAATAGGGGGAACTATGGCTACACCTTC
>few|TRBV7-9|TRBJ1-5|-
CASGDWEDQPQHF
TGTGCCAGCGGAGATTGGGAGGATCAGCCCCAGCATTTT
>-|TRBV7-2|TRBJ1-1|-
CASSLVGGNTEAFF
TGTGCCAGCAGCTTAGTGGGGGGGAACACTGAAGCTTTCTTT
>-|TRBV6-2/TRBV6-3|TRBJ1-2|-
CASSRAFKGYTF
TGTGCCAGCAGTCGCGCGTTTAAGGGCTACACCTTC
>few|TRBV11-2|TRBJ1-6|-
CATGPGSSYNSPLHF
TGTGCCACGGGTCCGGGGAGCTCCTATAATTCACCCCTCCACTTT
>few|TRBV11-3|TRBJ2-6|-
CASSLGAGAGANVLTF
TGTGCCAGCAGTCTAGGGGCCGGAGCTGGGGCCAACGTCCTGACTTTC
>-|TRBV27|TRBJ2-7|TRBD1
CASASGTGAYEQYF
TGTGCCTCCGCCTCCGGGACAGGGGCCTACGAGCAGTACTTC
>-|TRBV24-1|TRBJ2-5|-
CATSDPGVRETQYF
TGTGCCACCAGTGATCCAGGGGTTCGGGAGACCCAGTACTTC
>-|TRBV4-3|TRBJ1-1|-
CASSQAQNTEAFF
TGCGCCAGCAGCCAAGCACAGAACACTGAAGCTTTCTTT
>-|TRBV5-1|TRBJ1-6|-
CASSLVMGGGVYNSPLHF
TGCGCCAGCAGCTTGGTTATGGGCGGGGGTGTTTATAATTCACCCCTCCACTTT
>-|TRBV5-4|TRBJ2-3|TRBD1
CASSPGRTGTTDTQYF
TGTGCCAGCAGCCCAGGTAGGACAGGGACGACAGATACGCAGTATTTT
>few|TRBV4-1|TRBJ1-3|-
CASSQDGWSGNTIYF
TGCGCCAGCAGCCAAGACGGGTGGTCTGGAAACACCATATATTTT
>-|TRBV7-2|TRBJ2-3|TRBD2
CASSPTSHLLAVSTDTQYF
TGTGCCAGCAGCCCGACCTCACATCTTCTAGCGGTTAGCACAGATACGCAGTATTTT
>-|TRBV9|TRBJ2-5|-
CASSGRGLTSPKETQYF
TGTGCCAGCAGCGGGCGGGGGCTGACATCTCCCAAAGAGACCCAGTACTTC
>-|TRBV3-1/TRBV3-2|TRBJ2-7|-
CASTGKKTYEQYF
TGTGCCAGTACAGGGAAGAAGACCTACGAGCAGTACTTC
>-|TRBV18|TRBJ2-1|-
CASSPGGGGNEQFF
TGTGCCAGCTCACCCGGAGGGGGGGGGAATGAGCAGTTCTTC
>-|TRBV11-3|TRBJ2-1|-
CASSVGGTEQFF
TGTGCCAGCAGCGTGGGGGGTACTGAGCAGTTCTTC
>once|TRBV29-1|TRBJ1-3|-
CSASGGGNTIYF
TGCAGCGCATCGGGGGGGGGAAACACCATATATTTT
>-|TRBV3-1/TRBV3-2|TRBJ2-1|-
CASSHRAEAYNEQFF
TGTGCCAGCAGCCATCGAGCGGAGGCCTACAATGAGCAGTTCTTC
>-|TRBV24-1|TRBJ1-2|-
CATSDTRVTRGYTF
TGTGCCACCAGTGACACCCGGGTCACAAGGGGCTACACCTTC
>-|TRBV2|TRBJ2-7|-
CASTDSVYEQYF
TGTGCCAGCACGGACAGCGTCTACGAGCAGTACTTC
>-|TRBV14|TRBJ1-2|TRBD1
CASSQGTGPYGYTF
TGTGCCAGCAGCCAAGGGACAGGCCCATATGGCTACACCTTC
>-|TRBV7-9|TRBJ1-3|-
CASSLRSDKPSGNTIYF
TGTGCCAGCAGCTTAAGATCGGACAAGCCCTCAGGAAACACCATATATTTT